The present TCR beta chain was sequenced within a study of PD-1 blockade in classical Hodgkin lymphoma. Study in general: Patients were infused with nivolumab 3 mg/kg every 2 weeks. General study findings and limits: Only CD4+ TCR diversity, not CD8+, had risen significantly by C4D1. It was among complete responders that baseline diversity resembled that of newly diagnosed patients. There remain no defined causes for the repertoire differences, which possibly reflect disease activity or prior therapy.

On this clone: As yet, its antigen is unknown.

The V gene's germline CDR1 is SGDLS and CDR2 YYNGEE. J gave up 6 bases and V 0 bases, and 6 bases lay outside the gene matches. This CDR3 region has 15 residues. Sample time point: cycle 4 day 1 (C4D1), after around six weeks of nivolumab. With no exception, relapse followed autologous stem cell transplantation in all patients, and brentuximab vedotin exposure varied. The table came from immunoSEQ multiplex PCR; TCRdb's copy has only in-frame clones and leaves some out. The table lists more than 75,000 clones, more than 85% of them singletons, with 2% in the top ten. The chain recombines TRBV9 with TRBJ2-1; TRBD2 matches 7 bases. Sequencing used peripheral blood mononuclear cells (PBMCs), obtained before the fourth cycle of nivolumab. The origin of this receptor is a human donor with classical Hodgkin lymphoma. CDR3 DNA: TGTGCCAGCAGCGTAGTTGTGGGAGGGAGCAATGAGCAGTTCTTC. Amino acids: CASSVVVGGSNEQFF.